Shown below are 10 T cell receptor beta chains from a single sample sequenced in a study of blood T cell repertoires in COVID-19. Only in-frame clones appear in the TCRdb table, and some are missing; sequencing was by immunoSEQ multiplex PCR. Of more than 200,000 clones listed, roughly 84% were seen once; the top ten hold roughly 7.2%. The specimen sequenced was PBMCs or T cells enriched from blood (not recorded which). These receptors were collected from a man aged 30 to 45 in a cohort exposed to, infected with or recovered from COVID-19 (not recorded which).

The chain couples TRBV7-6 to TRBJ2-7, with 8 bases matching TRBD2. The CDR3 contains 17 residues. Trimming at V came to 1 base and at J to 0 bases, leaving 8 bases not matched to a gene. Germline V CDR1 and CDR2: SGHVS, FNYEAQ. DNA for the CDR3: TGTGCCAGCAGCTTAGGATCGGGCGGGAGGTCCTCCTACGAGCAGTACTTC. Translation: CASSLGSGGRSSYEQYF.

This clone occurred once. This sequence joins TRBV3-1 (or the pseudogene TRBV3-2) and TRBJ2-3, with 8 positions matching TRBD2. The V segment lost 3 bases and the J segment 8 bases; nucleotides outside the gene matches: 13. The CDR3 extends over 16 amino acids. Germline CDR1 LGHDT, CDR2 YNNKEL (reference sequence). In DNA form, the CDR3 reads TGTGCCAGCAGCCACGTGCCGGGAGGGGGGGTCGTTACGCAGTATTTT. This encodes CASSHVPGGGVVTQYF.

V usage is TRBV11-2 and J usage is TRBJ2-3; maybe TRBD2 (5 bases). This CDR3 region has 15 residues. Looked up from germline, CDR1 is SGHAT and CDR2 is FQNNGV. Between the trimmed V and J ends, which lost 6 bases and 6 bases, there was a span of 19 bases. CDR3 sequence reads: CASSLTKTTSDTQYF. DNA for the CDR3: TGTGCCAGCAGTTTGACTAAGACCACCTCCGATACGCAGTATTTT.

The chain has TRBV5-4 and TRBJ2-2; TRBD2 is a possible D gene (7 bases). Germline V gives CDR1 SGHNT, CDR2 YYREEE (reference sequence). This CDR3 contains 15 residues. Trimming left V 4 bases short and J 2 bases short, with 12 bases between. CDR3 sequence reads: CASSHGGLNTGELFF. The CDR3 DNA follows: TGTGCCAGCAGCCACGGGGGGCTTAACACCGGGGAGCTGTTTTTT.

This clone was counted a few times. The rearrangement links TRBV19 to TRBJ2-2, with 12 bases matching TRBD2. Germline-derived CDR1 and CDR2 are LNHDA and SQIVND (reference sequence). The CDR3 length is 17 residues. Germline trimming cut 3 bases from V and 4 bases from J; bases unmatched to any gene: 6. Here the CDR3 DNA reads TGTGCCAGTAGTATTCTTCCGACTAGCGGGAGCACCGGGGAGCTGTTTTTT. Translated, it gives CASSILPTSGSTGELFF.

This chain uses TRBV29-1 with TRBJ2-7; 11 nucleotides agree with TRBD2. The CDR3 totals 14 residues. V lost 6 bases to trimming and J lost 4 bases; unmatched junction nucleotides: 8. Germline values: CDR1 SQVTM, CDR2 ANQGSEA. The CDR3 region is CSVGIAGGPYEQYF. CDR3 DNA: TGCAGCGTCGGAATAGCGGGAGGGCCGTACGAGCAGTACTTC.

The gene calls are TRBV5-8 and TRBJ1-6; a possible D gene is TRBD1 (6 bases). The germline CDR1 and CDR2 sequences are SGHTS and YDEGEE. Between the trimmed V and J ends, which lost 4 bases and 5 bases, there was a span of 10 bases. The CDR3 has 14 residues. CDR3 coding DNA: TGTGCCAGCAGCGACAGGACCAATAATTCACCCCTCCACTTT. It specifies CASSDRTNNSPLHF.

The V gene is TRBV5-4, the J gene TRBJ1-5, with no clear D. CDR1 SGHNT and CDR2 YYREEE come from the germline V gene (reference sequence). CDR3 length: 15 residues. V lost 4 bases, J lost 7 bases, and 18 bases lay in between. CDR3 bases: TGTGCCAGCAGCACTGAACCGGGTCTAAAACAGCCCCAGCATTTT. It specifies CASSTEPGLKQPQHF.

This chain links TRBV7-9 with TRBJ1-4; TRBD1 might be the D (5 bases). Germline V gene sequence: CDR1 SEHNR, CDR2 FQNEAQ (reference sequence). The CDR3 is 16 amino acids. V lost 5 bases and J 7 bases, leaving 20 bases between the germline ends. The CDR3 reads CASSPRTREGGEKLFF. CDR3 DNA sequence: TGTGCCAGCAGCCCCCGCACCAGGGAGGGAGGTGAAAAACTGTTTTTT.

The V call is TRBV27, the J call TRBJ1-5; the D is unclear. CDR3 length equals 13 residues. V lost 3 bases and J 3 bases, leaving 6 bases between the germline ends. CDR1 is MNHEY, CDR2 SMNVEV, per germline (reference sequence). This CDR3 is CASSFYANQPQHF. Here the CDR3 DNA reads TGTGCCAGCAGTTTCTATGCCAATCAGCCCCAGCATTTT.